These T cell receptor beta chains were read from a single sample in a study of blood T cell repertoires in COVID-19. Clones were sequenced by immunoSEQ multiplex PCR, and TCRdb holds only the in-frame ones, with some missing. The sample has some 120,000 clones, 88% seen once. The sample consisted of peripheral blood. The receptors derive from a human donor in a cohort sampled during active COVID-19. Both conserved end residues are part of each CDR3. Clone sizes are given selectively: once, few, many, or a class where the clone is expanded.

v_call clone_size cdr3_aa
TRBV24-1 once CATFGENYGYTF
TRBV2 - CASTWTGSYEQYF
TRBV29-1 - CSVHTSGSYHEQFF
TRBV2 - CASSAGQEKKNIQYF
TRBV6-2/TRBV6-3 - CASSYLAGGNEIEQYF
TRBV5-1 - CASSPDRLAYEQYF
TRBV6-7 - CASSYPQGEDTEAFF
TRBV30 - CAWSGTATNEKLFF
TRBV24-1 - CATSDLLSGGEQFF
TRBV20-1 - CSARGGGYTF
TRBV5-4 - CASSDLGAGLAGFEQYF
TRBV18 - CASSPQTGASGNTIYF
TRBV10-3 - CAIGRQGPVVKNTEAFF
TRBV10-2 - CASSDRLISSYNEQFF
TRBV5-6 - CASSQKETGGYRAFF
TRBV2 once CASSDPARGNEKLFF
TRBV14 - CASSQGVIDNSPLHF
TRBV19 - CASSMRELTGELFF
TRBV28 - CASSLAGGRYEQYF
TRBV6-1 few CASSEVLVSEAFF
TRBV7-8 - CASSLVVGTSGSYEQYF
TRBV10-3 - CAISEVRGTDMQYF
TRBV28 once CASSLGLPKSNEQFF
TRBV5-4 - CASSSEGRLVGTGELFF
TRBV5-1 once CASSLTTSGGGELFF
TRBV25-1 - CASSEFSGRGLYEQYF
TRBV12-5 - CASGFWGGMFSTGELFF
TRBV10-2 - CASRTSGGNEQFF
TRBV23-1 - CASGLDRLKIYQETQYF
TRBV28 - CASRGRGETQYF
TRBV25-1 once CASISGETQYF
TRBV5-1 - CASSVGRGMNTEAFF
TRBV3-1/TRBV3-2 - CASSQDAPGTEAFF
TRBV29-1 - CSVEGGHGANVLTF
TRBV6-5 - CASSYGPGMYEQYF
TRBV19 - CASYRDRGRTEAFF
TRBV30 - CAWSGDRGPEQYF
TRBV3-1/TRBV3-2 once CASSHGQGVYF